Listed below are T cell receptor beta chains from one sample, sequenced in a study of PD-L1 blockade in urothelial cancer. Some clones are missing from TCRdb's copy, which holds only in-frame ones; the method was immunoSEQ multiplex PCR. Of approximately 50,000 clones listed, about 90% are singletons. The sample in question was PBMCs, obtained around atezolizumab (anti-PD-L1) treatment. The origin of the receptors is a man aged 55-75 years with urothelial cancer. CDR3s include the opening cysteine and the closing phenylalanine or tryptophan. Each record gives: clone size, J gene, V gene, D gene, CDR3 DNA, CDR3 protein. D genes are given only for firm matches. The listing skips clone size in some rows; elsewhere it reads once, few, many or a size class.

>.|TRBJ2-3|TRBV7-8|.
TGTGCCAGCACAACGGGACACTCAAGCACAGATACGCAGTATTTT
CASTTGHSSTDTQYF
>.|TRBJ2-2|TRBV18|.
TGTGCCAGCTCGCTTGCCGGGTCCCCGGACACCGGGGAGCTGTTTTTT
CASSLAGSPDTGELFF
>few|TRBJ1-3|TRBV7-9|.
TGTGCCAGCAGCTTCCGGGGAAGCTCTGGAAACACCATATATTTT
CASSFRGSSGNTIYF
>.|TRBJ2-2|TRBV25-1|.
TGTGCCAGCAGTTCCCGACTGAACACCGGGGAGCTGTTTTTT
CASSSRLNTGELFF
>.|TRBJ1-2|TRBV9|TRBD1
TGTGCCAGCAGAGCCGGACAGGGCTATGGCTACACCTTC
CASRAGQGYGYTF
>.|TRBJ2-5|TRBV2|.
TGTGCCAGCAGTACAGGAAGGGAGACCCAGTACTTC
CASSTGRETQYF
>.|TRBJ2-1|TRBV28|.
TGTGCCAGCAGGTCCCCGGAGTATAGCTCCTACAATGAGCAGTTCTTC
CASRSPEYSSYNEQFF
>many|TRBJ1-1|TRBV19|.
TGTGCCAGTAGTCCCCTTATGAACACTGAAGCTTTCTTT
CASSPLMNTEAFF
>.|TRBJ2-2|TRBV5-1|TRBD2
TGCGCCAGCAGCCCGACCATGACTAGCGGGGGCCCCAACACCGGGGAGCTGTTTTTT
CASSPTMTSGGPNTGELFF
>.|TRBJ2-2|TRBV30|.
TGTGCCTGCCCCCGGACTCCACGTGCCGGGGAGCTGTTTTTT
CACPRTPRAGELFF
>.|TRBJ1-1|TRBV19|.
TGTGCCAGTAGTACCGGGCTGCAGGGTAACACTGAAGCTTTCTTT
CASSTGLQGNTEAFF
>.|TRBJ2-5|TRBV7-6|TRBD2
TGTGCCAGCACCCCTACTAGACTAGCTCGTGAGACCCAGTACTTC
CASTPTRLARETQYF
>once|TRBJ2-5|TRBV6-4|TRBD2
TGTGCCAGCAGTGCTAACGGGGGGGGCCAAGAGACCCAGTACTTC
CASSANGGGQETQYF
>.|TRBJ1-1|TRBV14|TRBD1
TGTGCCAGCAGCCACAGGGGGACTGAAGCTTTCTTT
CASSHRGTEAFF
>.|TRBJ1-1|TRBV6-5|.
TGTGCCAGCAGTTTACAGGGACGGAACACTGAAGCTTTCTTT
CASSLQGRNTEAFF
>.|TRBJ2-3|TRBV9|TRBD1
TGTGCCAGCAGCGCCCGGGACAGGGGGACAGATACGCAGTATTTT
CASSARDRGTDTQYF
>.|TRBJ2-7|TRBV19|.
TGTGCCAGTAGTCCCAAGGTCTGGACACGCGAGCAGTACTTC
CASSPKVWTREQYF
>.|TRBJ1-1|TRBV19|TRBD1
TGTGCCAGCGCCCTAGGGGACAGGGTCCCCGAAGCTTTCTTT
CASALGDRVPEAFF
>.|TRBJ1-1|TRBV7-9|.
TGTGCCAGCAGCTTAGTATCTTCTGAAGCTTTCTTT
CASSLVSSEAFF
>.|TRBJ1-6|TRBV28|TRBD1
TGTGCCAGCAGTTTTCGACAGGGAAATTCACCCCTCCACTTT
CASSFRQGNSPLHF
>.|TRBJ2-1|TRBV10-3|.
TGTGCCATCAGTGAACAGGGTAACAATGAGCAGTTCTTC
CAISEQGNNEQFF
>.|TRBJ1-5|TRBV21-1|.
TGTGCCAGCAGCAAAGAGGCGGCACCAGATAGCAATCAGCCCCAGCATTTT
CASSKEAAPDSNQPQHF
>.|TRBJ1-4|TRBV30|.
TGTGCCTGGAGTGAGGGAGACAGGCAACTGTTTTTT
CAWSEGDRQLFF
>.|TRBJ1-1|TRBV6-5|TRBD1
TGTGCCAGCGGACAGGGGTGGAACACTGAAGCTTTCTTT
CASGQGWNTEAFF
>.|TRBJ2-5|TRBV27|TRBD2
TGTGCCAGCAGTTTAGGGGGGGGACAAGAGACCCAGTACTTC
CASSLGGGQETQYF
>.|TRBJ2-7|TRBV6-5|TRBD1
TGTGCCAGCAGCCGAGGACAGGGGGGGCGAGAGCAGTACTTC
CASSRGQGGREQYF
>once|TRBJ1-5|TRBV29-1|.
TGCAGCGTCGGGGGTGGTCCCAATCAGCCCCAGCATTTT
CSVGGGPNQPQHF
>once|TRBJ2-7|TRBV30|TRBD2
TGTGCCTGGAGCGGGGGGGCCTTCAACGAGCAGTACTTC
CAWSGGAFNEQYF
>.|TRBJ2-7|TRBV7-3|.
TGTGCCAGCAGCTACTCGGGGGGCGCCTACGAGCAGTACTTC
CASSYSGGAYEQYF
>.|TRBJ2-7|TRBV11-3|.
TGTGCCAGCAGCTTAGTTTTAACTGGGAGCTCCTACGAGCAGTACTTC
CASSLVLTGSSYEQYF
>.|TRBJ2-1|TRBV18|.
TGTGCCAGCTCACCACTGACAGGCACCTACAATGAGCAGTTCTTC
CASSPLTGTYNEQFF
>.|TRBJ1-2|TRBV20-1|TRBD1
TGCAGTGCAAGTAGGACAGGGGATAATCCCTTC
CSASRTGDNPF
>.|TRBJ1-1|TRBV5-1|.
TGCGCCAGCAGCCGGGACATGAACACTGAAGCTTTCTTT
CASSRDMNTEAFF
>.|TRBJ2-5|TRBV7-2|TRBD2
TGTGCCAGCAGCCCCGGACTAGCAGAAGAGACCCAGTACTTC
CASSPGLAEETQYF
>.|TRBJ2-7|TRBV11-2|TRBD1
TGTGCCAGCAGCCCGGACAGGGGAGGTTACGAGCAGTACTTC
CASSPDRGGYEQYF
>.|TRBJ2-1|TRBV19|TRBD1
TGTGCCAGTATGAGAAAAATGACAGGGAACGGGAATGAGCAGTTCTTC
CASMRKMTGNGNEQFF
>.|TRBJ1-1|TRBV11-3|.
TGTGCCAGCAGCCCCCCGGGGGGCCTAGGTTCTGAAGCTTTCTTT
CASSPPGGLGSEAFF
>once|TRBJ1-3|TRBV15|.
TGTGCCACCAGCAGGGGGCGGGGAAACACCATATATTTT
CATSRGRGNTIYF
>.|TRBJ1-1|TRBV4-1|TRBD1
TGCGCCAGCAGCCAAGGAATACTCGACAGGGGATACACTGAAGCTTTCTTT
CASSQGILDRGYTEAFF
>.|TRBJ2-7|TRBV5-1|.
TGCGCCAGCAGCTTGGATGGGACATCAGCCTACGAGCAGTACTTC
CASSLDGTSAYEQYF
>.|TRBJ1-4|TRBV28|.
TGTGCCAGCACCGCGGCGGGGTTAGGTAATGAAAAACTGTTTTTT
CASTAAGLGNEKLFF
>.|TRBJ2-6|TRBV5-1|TRBD1
TGCGCCAGCAGCCCTCGGGACAGGGTAACTGGGGCCAACGTCCTGACTTTC
CASSPRDRVTGANVLTF
>.|TRBJ2-7|TRBV27|TRBD1
TGTGCCAGCAGTTTATCGGGGACAGGGTTCTACGAGCAGTACTTC
CASSLSGTGFYEQYF
>.|TRBJ2-7|TRBV5-5|.
TGTGCCAGCAGCTTGGGTGGGTGGAGTTCCTACGAGCAGTACTTC
CASSLGGWSSYEQYF
>.|TRBJ2-1|TRBV27|TRBD2
TGTGCCAGCAGTCCGCGGACTAGCGGGGGGGCATGGGAGCAGTTCTTC
CASSPRTSGGAWEQFF
>once|TRBJ1-2|TRBV6-4|TRBD1
TGTGCCAGCAGTGACTCTCCGGACAGGGGTCTACATGGCTACACCTTC
CASSDSPDRGLHGYTF
>.|TRBJ2-1|TRBV19|TRBD2
TGTGCCAGTCACAAGGGGACTAGCGGGTCGAGCTCCTACAATGAGCAGTTCTTC
CASHKGTSGSSSYNEQFF
>once|TRBJ2-5|TRBV7-9|.
TGTGCCAGCAGCCCCCGAAGTGGACTAAGAGAAGAGACCCAGTACTTC
CASSPRSGLREETQYF